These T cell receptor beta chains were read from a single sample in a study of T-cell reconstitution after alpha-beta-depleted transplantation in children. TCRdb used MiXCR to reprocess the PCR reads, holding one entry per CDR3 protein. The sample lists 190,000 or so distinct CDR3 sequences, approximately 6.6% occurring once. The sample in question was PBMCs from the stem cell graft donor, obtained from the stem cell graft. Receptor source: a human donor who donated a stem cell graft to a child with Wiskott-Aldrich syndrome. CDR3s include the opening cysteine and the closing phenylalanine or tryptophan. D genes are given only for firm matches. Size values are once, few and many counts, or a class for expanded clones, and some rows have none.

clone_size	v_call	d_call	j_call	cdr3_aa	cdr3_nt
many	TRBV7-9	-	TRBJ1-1	CASSPQGLGTEAFF	TGTGCCAGCAGCCCACAGGGTTTGGGCACTGAAGCTTTCTTT
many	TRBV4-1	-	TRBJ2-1	CASSQVVGSSYNEQFF	TGCGCCAGCAGCCAAGTCGTGGGGAGCTCCTACAATGAGCAGTTCTTC
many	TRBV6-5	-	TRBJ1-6	CASSLISSGGSYNSPLHF	TGTGCCAGCAGTCTGATCTCCTCCGGGGGCTCCTATAATTCACCCCTCCACTTT
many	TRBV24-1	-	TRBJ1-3	CATSERGNTIYF	TGTGCCACCAGTGAACGTGGAAACACCATATATTTT
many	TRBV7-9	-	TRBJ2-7	CASSPPPVGEQYF	TGTGCCAGCAGCCCCCCCCCTGTCGGGGAGCAGTACTTC
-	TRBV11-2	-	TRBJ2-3	CASRKLQGSSTDTQYF	TGTGCCAGCAGGAAGTTACAGGGCTCTAGCACAGATACGCAGTATTTT
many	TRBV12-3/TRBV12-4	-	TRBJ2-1	CASSFGTPGASYNEQFF	TGTGCCAGCAGCTTCGGGACTCCCGGTGCATCCTACAATGAGCAGTTCTTC
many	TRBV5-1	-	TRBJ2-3	CASSLQREPSYGTQYF	TGCGCCAGCAGCTTGCAACGGGAGCCGTCTTATGGTACGCAGTATTTT
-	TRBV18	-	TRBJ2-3	CASSPPGSDTQYF	TGTGCCAGCTCACCACCGGGGTCAGATACGCAGTATTTT
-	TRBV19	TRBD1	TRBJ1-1	CASSWDRGVGTEAFF	TGTGCCAGTAGTTGGGACAGGGGAGTCGGAACTGAAGCTTTCTTT
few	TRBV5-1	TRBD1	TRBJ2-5	CASSSTFQGAGETQYF	TGCGCCAGCAGTTCGACTTTTCAGGGGGCTGGAGAGACCCAGTACTTC
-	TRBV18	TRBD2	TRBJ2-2	CASSPIAGEGNTGELFF	TGTGCCAGCTCACCTATAGCGGGAGAAGGGAACACCGGGGAGCTGTTTTTT
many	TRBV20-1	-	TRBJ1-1	CSARVLANTEAFF	TGCAGTGCTAGAGTATTAGCGAACACTGAAGCTTTCTTT
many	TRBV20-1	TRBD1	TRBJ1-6	CSARGGQGYNSPLHF	TGCAGTGCTAGGGGGGGACAGGGCTATAATTCACCCCTCCACTTT
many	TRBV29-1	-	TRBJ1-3	CSVVGQSSGNTIYF	TGCAGCGTTGTAGGACAGAGCTCTGGAAACACCATATATTTT
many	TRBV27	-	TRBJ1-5	CASRAEPRFNQPQHF	TGTGCCAGCAGGGCGGAACCCCGTTTCAATCAGCCCCAGCATTTT
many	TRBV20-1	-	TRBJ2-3	CSAEGDTQYF	TGCAGTGCTGAGGGGGATACGCAGTATTTT
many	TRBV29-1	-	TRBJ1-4	CSVEDRRRKLFF	TGCAGCGTTGAAGATAGGAGGAGGAAACTGTTTTTT
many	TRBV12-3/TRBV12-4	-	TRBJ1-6	CASSLVGGVNSPLHF	TGTGCCAGCAGTTTAGTAGGAGGAGTGAATTCACCCCTCCACTTT
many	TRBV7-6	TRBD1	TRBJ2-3	CASADRPSTDTQYF	TGTGCCAGCGCGGACAGGCCTAGCACAGATACGCAGTATTTT
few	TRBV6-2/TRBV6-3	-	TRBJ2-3	CASRWGGDTQYF	TGTGCCAGCAGATGGGGTGGAGATACGCAGTATTTT
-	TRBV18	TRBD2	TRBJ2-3	CASSPVTSGGQDTQYF	TGTGCCAGCTCACCCGTCACTAGCGGGGGGCAAGATACGCAGTATTTT
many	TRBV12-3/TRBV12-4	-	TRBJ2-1	CASSLPGTYNEQFF	TGTGCCAGCAGTTTACCAGGGACATACAATGAGCAGTTCTTC
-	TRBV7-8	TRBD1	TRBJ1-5	CASSLRDPGQGPRQPQHF	TGTGCCAGCAGCTTACGCGACCCGGGACAGGGGCCCCGTCAGCCCCAGCATTTT
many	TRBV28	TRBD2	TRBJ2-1	CASTGTSGRNYYNEQFF	TGTGCCAGCACCGGGACTAGCGGGAGAAACTACTACAATGAGCAGTTCTTC
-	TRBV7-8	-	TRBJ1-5	CASSLASVRGPQHF	TGTGCCAGCAGCTTAGCATCAGTACGGGGGCCCCAGCATTTT
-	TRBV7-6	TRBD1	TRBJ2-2	CASSLGFAGGTGELFF	TGTGCCAGCAGCTTGGGGTTCGCAGGGGGCACCGGGGAGCTGTTTTTT
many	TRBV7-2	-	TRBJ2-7	CASSPRGIAYEQYF	TGTGCCAGCAGCCCCCGGGGAATAGCCTACGAGCAGTACTTC
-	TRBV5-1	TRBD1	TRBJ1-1	CASSRTGTVNTEAFF	TGCGCCAGCAGCCGAACCGGGACAGTGAACACTGAAGCTTTCTTT
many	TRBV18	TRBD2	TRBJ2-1	CASSPPWASGRTTNYNEQFF	TGTGCCAGCTCACCACCGTGGGCTAGCGGGAGAACCACGAACTACAATGAGCAGTTCTTC
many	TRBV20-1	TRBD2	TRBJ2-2	CSASVAGYTGELFF	TGCAGTGCCAGCGTAGCGGGGTACACCGGGGAGCTGTTTTTT
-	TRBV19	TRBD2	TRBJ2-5	CATKTSGAAQETQYF	TGTGCCACCAAAACTAGCGGGGCCGCCCAAGAGACCCAGTACTTC
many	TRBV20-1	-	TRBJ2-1	CSAKKPQGIHEQFF	TGCAGTGCTAAGAAGCCTCAAGGGATCCATGAGCAGTTCTTC
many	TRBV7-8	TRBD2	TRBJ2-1	CASLGTSNSYNEQFF	TGTGCCAGCCTCGGGACTAGCAACTCCTACAATGAGCAGTTCTTC
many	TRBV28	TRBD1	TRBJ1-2	CASSRDRVNGYTF	TGTGCCAGCAGCCGGGACAGGGTGAACGGCTACACCTTC
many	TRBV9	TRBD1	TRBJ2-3	CASSPQGTGLSTDTQYF	TGTGCCAGCAGCCCACAGGGGACAGGGCTTAGCACAGATACGCAGTATTTT
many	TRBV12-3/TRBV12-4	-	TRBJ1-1	CASRPDSNTEAFF	TGTGCCAGCAGGCCGGACTCGAACACTGAAGCTTTCTTT
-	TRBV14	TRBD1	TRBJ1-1	CASSHRRAGGSTEAFF	TGTGCCAGCAGCCACCGAAGGGCAGGGGGTAGTACTGAAGCTTTCTTT
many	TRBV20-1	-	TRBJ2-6	CSARKESGANVLTF	TGCAGTGCTAGGAAAGAGTCTGGGGCCAACGTCCTGACTTTC
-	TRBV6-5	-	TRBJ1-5	CASSYSGIGNQPQHF	TGTGCCAGCAGTTACTCAGGGATTGGCAATCAGCCCCAGCATTTT
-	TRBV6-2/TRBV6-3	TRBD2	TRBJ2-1	CASSYGSGGFF	TGTGCCAGCAGTTACGGGAGCGGGGGGTTCTTC
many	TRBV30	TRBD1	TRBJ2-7	CAFDSGGPTYEQYF	TGTGCCTTCGATTCAGGGGGACCGACCTACGAGCAGTACTTC
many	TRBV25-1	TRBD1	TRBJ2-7	CASSQPNRGREQYF	TGTGCCAGCAGTCAACCGAACAGGGGTCGCGAGCAGTACTTC
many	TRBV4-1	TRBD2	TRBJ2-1	CASSQDVTGLANRLGDEQFF	TGCGCCAGCAGCCAAGACGTCACGGGACTAGCGAACAGGTTAGGGGATGAGCAGTTCTTC
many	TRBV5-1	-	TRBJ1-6	CASSLDPSSNSPLHF	TGCGCCAGCAGCTTGGATCCCAGCTCCAATTCACCCCTCCACTTT
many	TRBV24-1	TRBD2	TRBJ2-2	CATSDAGGSGIGTGELFF	TGTGCCACCAGTGATGCAGGAGGTAGCGGGATTGGGACCGGGGAGCTGTTTTTT
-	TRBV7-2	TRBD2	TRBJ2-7	CASSRRTSGITYEQYF	TGTGCCAGCAGCCGCCGGACTAGCGGAATAACCTACGAGCAGTACTTC
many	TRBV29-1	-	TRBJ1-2	CSVLHLSGRSYGYTF	TGCAGCGTTCTGCACCTGAGTGGGCGCAGCTATGGCTACACCTTC
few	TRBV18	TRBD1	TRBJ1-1	CASSRDRGQTEAFF	TGTGCCAGCTCACGGGACAGGGGGCAAACTGAAGCTTTCTTT
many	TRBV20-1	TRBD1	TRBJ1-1	CSAEQGVNTEAFF	TGCAGTGCCGAGCAGGGGGTGAACACTGAAGCTTTCTTT
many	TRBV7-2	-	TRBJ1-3	CASSLAALNGNTIYF	TGTGCCAGCAGCTTAGCGGCATTAAACGGAAACACCATATATTTT
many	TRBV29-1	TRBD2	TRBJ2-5	CSVAKTSGGPGETQYF	TGCAGCGTAGCCAAGACTAGCGGGGGGCCCGGAGAGACCCAGTACTTC
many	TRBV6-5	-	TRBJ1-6	CASSPFKNSPLHF	TGTGCCAGCAGCCCATTTAAGAATTCACCCCTCCACTTT
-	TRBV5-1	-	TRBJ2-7	CASSFAAMGRGRPSDEQYF	TGCGCCAGCAGCTTCGCGGCCATGGGGAGGGGGCGTCCCTCCGACGAGCAGTACTTC
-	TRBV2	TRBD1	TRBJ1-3	CATTTGLSGNTIYF	TGTGCCACGACGACAGGGCTCTCTGGAAACACCATATATTTT